Shown below are 3 T cell receptor beta chains from a single sample sequenced in a study of T-cell reconstitution after alpha-beta-depleted transplantation in children. Unique molecular identifiers were incorporated during preparation of the TCRbeta library. TCRdb redid the calling of the PCR reads with MiXCR, one entry per CDR3 protein. The sample yields around 400,000 distinct CDR3 sequences, 11% seen once. Sequences were derived from PBMCs from the stem cell graft donor, sampled from the stem cell graft. These receptors were collected from a human donor who donated a stem cell graft to a child with acute myeloid leukemia.

As regards this clonotype: Its ends do not fully match the called genes, so a read error is possible. The chain uses TRBV5-6 and TRBJ2-7; 7 bases agree with TRBD1. The CDR3 totals 13 residues. Germline V gene data show CDR1 as SGHDT and CDR2 as YYEEEE. The CDR3 DNA sequence: TGTGCCAGCAGCCGGGACAGAACCTACGGGCAGTACTTC. It yields the protein CASSRDRTYGQYF.

The rearrangement joins TRBV9 to TRBJ1-3; D is undetermined. The CDR3 consists of 18 residues. Germline V gene sequence: CDR1 SGDLS, CDR2 YYNGEE. The V gene lost 4 bases and the J gene lost 0 bases, with 20 bases spanning the gap. CDR3 DNA sequence: TGTGCCAGCAGCCCAACTATGGGTCCCGGGCCCTCTGGAAACACCATATATTTT. Translation: CASSPTMGPGPSGNTIYF.

The CDR3 DNA sequence: TGTGCCAGCAGCTTACCAGGCAGGAGCACAGATACGCAGTATTTT. Encoded protein: CASSLPGRSTDTQYF. This rearrangement joins TRBV7-8 to TRBJ2-3; D ambiguous. Trimming took off 2 bases at V and 0 bases at J, with 9 bases between the two ends. CDR3 length: 15 amino acids. CDR1 and CDR2 from the germline V gene are SGHVS and FQNEAQ.